Presented here are 21 T cell receptor beta chains from one specimen sequenced in a study of blood T cell repertoires in COVID-19. The data were produced by immunoSEQ multiplex PCR, yet TCRdb's version contains in-frame clones alone and is incomplete. The sample holds some 48,000 clones; 90% are singletons and the top ten take just over 5%. The sample was peripheral blood. The receptors derive from a man between 65 and 85 years old with acute or convalescent COVID-19.

V usage is TRBV9 and J usage is TRBJ1-2; no clear D. Deletions cut 3 bases from V and 0 bases from J, with 9 bases between. CDR1 is SGDLS and CDR2 is YYNGEE in the germline V gene. The CDR3 covers 14 residues. The CDR3 sequence is CASSGNRPNYGYTF. CDR3 DNA: TGTGCCAGCAGCGGGAACAGACCTAACTATGGCTACACCTTC.

The CDR3 region is CATSDLGRDRHHSSYEQYF. CDR3 bases: TGTGCCACCAGTGATTTGGGGAGGGACAGGCACCATAGCTCCTACGAGCAGTACTTC. The genes are TRBV24-1 and TRBJ2-7; D is perhaps TRBD1 (8 bases). CDR1 is KGHDR and CDR2 is SFDVKD in the germline V gene. Trimming removed 0 bases from V and 0 bases from J, with 20 bases in between. The CDR3 runs 19 residues.

The rearrangement joins TRBV30 to TRBJ1-3; the D gene is possibly TRBD1 (6 bases). Germline loops: CDR1 GTSNPN, CDR2 SVGIG (reference sequence). The germline V and J ends were trimmed by 4 bases and 4 bases, with 17 bases remaining between them. CDR3 length: 15 residues. The DNA of the CDR3 is TGTGCCTGGACCACCCTCTGGGGGCCCGGAAACACCATATATTTT. It encodes CAWTTLWGPGNTIYF.

Here the CDR3 DNA reads TGTGCCACCAGCAGAGATGCGACACGAAATGGAAACACCATATATTTT. It translates to CATSRDATRNGNTIYF. This chain links TRBV15 with TRBJ1-3; D not resolved. This CDR3 comprises 16 residues. Trimming took 0 bases from V and 3 from J, leaving 12 bases between them. Per germline, CDR1 LNHNV and CDR2 YYDKDF (reference sequence).

This sequence joins TRBV3-1 (or the pseudogene TRBV3-2) and TRBJ1-2; 8 bases map to TRBD1. There are 14 residues in the CDR3. CDR1 is LGHDT, CDR2 YNNKEL, per germline (reference sequence). Unmatched junction bases numbered 3, after V lost 2 bases and J lost 4 bases. The CDR3 loop reads CASSQKGQVYGYTF. In DNA form, the CDR3 reads TGTGCCAGCAGCCAAAAGGGACAGGTCTATGGCTACACCTTC.

The V call is TRBV5-6, the J call TRBJ2-5; 7 bases align to TRBD1. Germline assignment: CDR1 SGHDT and CDR2 YYEEEE. V was clipped by 2 bases and J by 5 bases; unmatched bases: 3. The CDR3 runs to 13 residues. CDR3 in DNA: TGTGCCAGCAGCTTTCTCAGGGGGGAGACCCAGTACTTC. Translating gives CASSFLRGETQYF.

The chain links TRBV7-9 to TRBJ1-4, with 7 bases matching TRBD1. The CDR3 contains 17 residues. V trimming: 4 bases; J trimming: 4 bases; junction bases outside the gene matches: 12. Per the germline V gene, CDR1 is SEHNR and CDR2 is FQNEAQ (reference sequence). Here the CDR3 reads CASSSPSGTAFNEKLFF. CDR3 bases: TGTGCCAGCAGCTCCCCATCCGGGACAGCCTTTAATGAAAAACTGTTTTTT.

J is TRBJ1-2 and V is TRBV7-9; possibly TRBD1 for D (6 bases). This CDR3 contains 15 residues. The germline V gene encodes CDR1 SEHNR and CDR2 FQNEAQ (reference sequence). The V end lost 1 base, the J end lost 5 bases, and 14 bases lay between the germline ends. The CDR3 spells CASSLGRGGQYGYTF. The CDR3 DNA reads TGTGCCAGCAGCTTAGGACGCGGGGGGCAGTATGGCTACACCTTC. The variable domain in full, completed from reference TRBV7-9 and TRBJ1-2, reads DTGVSQNPRHKITKRGQNVTFRCDPISEHNRLYWYRQTLGQGPEFLTYFQNEAQLEKSRLLSDRFSAERPKGSFSTLEIQRTEQGDSAMYLCASSLGRGGQYGYTFGSGTRLTVV.

This chain uses TRBV6-5 with TRBJ1-2; no reliable D call. Germline-derived CDR1 and CDR2 are MNHEY and SVGAGI. CDR3 length: 13 residues. Trimming cost V 4 bases and J 2 bases, with 8 bases left between them. CDR3 loop: CASSSAGNYGYTF. The CDR3 bases are TGTGCCAGCAGTTCCGCGGGGAACTATGGCTACACCTTC.

The chain's CDR3 is CASSYRYASSNQPQHF. As DNA, the CDR3 is TGTGCCAGCAGTTACCGCTACGCCTCGAGCAATCAGCCCCAGCATTTT. The V gene is TRBV2, the J gene TRBJ1-5; no firm D call. The germline CDR1 and CDR2 sequences are SNHLY and FYNNEI. CDR3 length equals 16 residues. V lost 5 bases to trimming and J lost 1 base, with 15 bases between them.

This rearrangement joins TRBV5-1 to TRBJ2-7, with TRBD2 matching 10 bases. Germline CDR1 reads SGHRS; CDR2 reads YFSETQ. The CDR3 is 15 residues long. With V trimmed by 1 base and J by 2 bases, 3 bases remained unmatched. The CDR3 loop is CASSLFTSGAYEQYF. In nucleotides, the CDR3 is TGCGCCAGCAGCTTGTTCACTAGCGGGGCCTACGAGCAGTACTTC.

The chain links TRBV7-6 to TRBJ1-1; D not resolved. This CDR3 is 14 amino acids long. V was clipped by 0 bases and J by 8 bases, with 13 bases between them. Germline assignment: CDR1 SGHVS and CDR2 FNYEAQ. The CDR3 nucleotides read TGTGCCAGCAGCTTAGCGGAGGGAAATGGGGAAGCTTTCTTT. Amino acids: CASSLAEGNGEAFF.

The J gene is TRBJ2-3, the V gene TRBV9, with 8 bases aligning to TRBD2. After removal of 2 bases from V and 2 bases from J, the junction contained 7 bases not matched to a gene. This CDR3 has 16 amino acids. In germline, CDR1 is SGDLS, CDR2 YYNGEE. The CDR3 is CASSVARGGLTDTQYF. The CDR3 DNA reads as TGTGCCAGCAGCGTCGCCCGCGGGGGGCTCACAGATACGCAGTATTTT.

The genes are TRBV19 and TRBJ1-2; D ambiguous. Trimming cost V 8 bases and J 4 bases, with 14 bases left between them. The germline V gene encodes CDR1 LNHDA and CDR2 SQIVND (reference sequence). This CDR3 spans 13 amino acids. This CDR3 reads CASLEAGTYGYTF. CDR3 bases: TGTGCCAGTCTTGAGGCCGGCACCTATGGCTACACCTTC.

The CDR3 is CASRLGGSYSYEQYF. The CDR3 DNA follows: TGTGCCAGCAGGTTGGGAGGGAGCTACTCCTACGAGCAGTACTTC. The chain employs TRBV6-5 and TRBJ2-7, with 7 bases matching TRBD2. This CDR3 is 15 amino acids long. Trimming took 6 bases from V and 0 from J; bases not matched to a gene: 8. Germline V lookup: CDR1 MNHEY, CDR2 SVGAGI.

The chain recombines TRBV19 with TRBJ1-1; the D gene is possibly TRBD1 (6 bases). Germline CDR1 reads LNHDA; CDR2 reads SQIVND (reference sequence). The length of the CDR3 is 14 residues. Trimming took off 1 base at V and 3 bases at J, with 9 bases between the two ends. The CDR3: CASSIADSYTEAFF. CDR3 coding DNA: TGTGCCAGTAGTATAGCGGACAGCTACACTGAAGCTTTCTTT.

This CDR3 reads CASSQRGVSYEQYF. In nucleotides, the CDR3 is TGTGCCAGCAGCCAGCGGGGTGTCTCCTACGAGCAGTACTTC. The V call is TRBV14, the J call TRBJ2-7; maybe TRBD2 (6 bases). Germline assignment: CDR1 SGHDN and CDR2 FVKESK. V was shortened by 3 bases and J by 0 bases, with 9 bases between the two germline ends. This CDR3 has 14 amino acids.

This chain connects TRBV18 to TRBJ2-5; 7 positions agree with TRBD1. Trimming removed 5 bases from V and 3 bases from J; junction bases left unmatched: 3. The CDR3 is 13 residues long. Germline V gene data show CDR1 as KGHSH and CDR2 as LQKENI. In DNA form, the CDR3 reads TGTGCCAGCTCAAACAGGGGTGAAGAGACCCAGTACTTC. It yields the protein CASSNRGEETQYF.

This chain joins TRBV2 and TRBJ1-5; 7 nucleotides agree with TRBD1. The V segment lost 5 bases and the J segment 5 bases; nucleotides outside the gene matches: 3. This CDR3 comprises 13 residues. Germline-derived CDR1 and CDR2 are SNHLY and FYNNEI. The CDR3 region has the DNA TGTGCCAGCAGTAGGGGGCTCGATCAGCCCCAGCATTTT. It codes for CASSRGLDQPQHF.

The V call is TRBV5-6, the J call TRBJ2-7; D is unclear. The CDR3 extends over 13 amino acids. V was clipped by 0 bases and J by 3 bases, with 7 bases between them. CDR1 and CDR2 from the germline V gene are SGHDT and YYEEEE. The CDR3 reads CASSLGRNYEQYF. CDR3 nucleotide sequence: TGTGCCAGCAGCTTGGGGCGGAACTACGAGCAGTACTTC.

This rearrangement joins TRBV6-6 to TRBJ1-4; 9 bases match TRBD1. After removal of 2 bases from V and 3 bases from J, the junction contained 4 bases not matched to a gene. The germline V gene encodes CDR1 MNHNY and CDR2 SVGAGI (reference sequence). This CDR3 has 16 amino acids. CDR3 protein: CASSYGQGISNEKLFF. The DNA for the CDR3 is TGTGCCAGCAGTTACGGACAGGGGATTTCTAATGAAAAACTGTTTTTT.